A single sample gave rise to the 6 T cell receptor beta chains below, sequenced in a study of metastatic and nonmetastatic thyroid tumors. TCRdb re-clonotyped the PCR reads via MiXCR. The sample lists 15,000 to 20,000 clones; approximately 32% were seen once. No treatment had been given to any patient before thyroid surgery. Sequences were obtained from adjacent normal tissue. These receptor sequences come from a female donor with papillary thyroid cancer or a benign thyroid nodule (not recorded which). Some clones in this sample may be carry-over from other donors' samples.

The genes are TRBV7-2 and TRBJ2-5; unclear D gene. The CDR3 totals 15 residues. Deletions cut 2 bases from V and 5 bases from J, with 15 bases between. Germline CDR1 and CDR2: SGHTA and FQGNSA. The CDR3 region is CASSLFAGVGETQYF. The CDR3 coding sequence is TGTGCCAGCAGCTTATTCGCTGGGGTCGGGGAGACCCAGTACTTC.

As concerns this clone: At one end, the junction sequence differs from germline, possibly due to a read error. The chain employs TRBV28 and TRBJ2-1; TRBD2 aligns across 8 bases. This CDR3 region has 12 residues. Per germline, CDR1 MDHEN and CDR2 SYDVKM. Written as DNA, the CDR3 is TGTGCCAGCGCGGGACTAGTTGATGAGCATTTCTTC. Its protein product is CASAGLVDEHFF.

A remark on this clone: A junction boundary mismatches the germline segment, possibly from a read error. This chain uses TRBV5-4 with TRBJ2-5; D possibly corresponds to TRBD1 (6 bases). The CDR3 runs to 15 residues. Germline V lookup: CDR1 SGHNT, CDR2 YYREEE (reference sequence). CDR3 nucleotide sequence: TGTGCCAGTAGCTTGGTCAGGGGATGGGAAGAGACCCAGTACTTC. This gives the protein CASSLVRGWEETQYF.

The chain recombines TRBV7-9 with TRBJ2-5; D not certain. V lost 5 bases to trimming and J lost 3 bases, with 13 bases between them. CDR3 length equals 14 residues. The germline V gene encodes CDR1 SEHNR and CDR2 FQNEAQ (reference sequence). CDR3 amino acids: CASSARGLEETQYF. The CDR3 DNA sequence: TGTGCCAGCAGCGCCCGTGGGCTAGAAGAGACCCAGTACTTC.

At least ten counts were recorded for this clone. The V gene is TRBV5-4, the J gene TRBJ2-5; TRBD1 agrees at 8 bases. CDR1 and CDR2 from the germline V gene are SGHNT and YYREEE (reference sequence). The CDR3 loop spans 14 amino acids. The J segment lost 4 bases and the V segment lost 4 bases, leaving 6 bases of the junction unmatched. CDR3 sequence: CASSKDRGAETQYF. The CDR3 DNA is TGTGCCAGCAGCAAAGACAGGGGAGCAGAGACCCAGTACTTC.

The V call is TRBV4-2, the J call TRBJ1-5; D ambiguous. This CDR3 has 16 amino acids. V was shortened by 0 bases and J by 1 base, with 10 bases between the two germline ends. In germline, CDR1 is LGHNA, CDR2 YNFKEQ. The CDR3 coding sequence is TGTGCCAGCAGCCAAGATTCCGGGAGCAGCAATCAGCCCCAGCATTTT. Translated, it gives CASSQDSGSSNQPQHF.